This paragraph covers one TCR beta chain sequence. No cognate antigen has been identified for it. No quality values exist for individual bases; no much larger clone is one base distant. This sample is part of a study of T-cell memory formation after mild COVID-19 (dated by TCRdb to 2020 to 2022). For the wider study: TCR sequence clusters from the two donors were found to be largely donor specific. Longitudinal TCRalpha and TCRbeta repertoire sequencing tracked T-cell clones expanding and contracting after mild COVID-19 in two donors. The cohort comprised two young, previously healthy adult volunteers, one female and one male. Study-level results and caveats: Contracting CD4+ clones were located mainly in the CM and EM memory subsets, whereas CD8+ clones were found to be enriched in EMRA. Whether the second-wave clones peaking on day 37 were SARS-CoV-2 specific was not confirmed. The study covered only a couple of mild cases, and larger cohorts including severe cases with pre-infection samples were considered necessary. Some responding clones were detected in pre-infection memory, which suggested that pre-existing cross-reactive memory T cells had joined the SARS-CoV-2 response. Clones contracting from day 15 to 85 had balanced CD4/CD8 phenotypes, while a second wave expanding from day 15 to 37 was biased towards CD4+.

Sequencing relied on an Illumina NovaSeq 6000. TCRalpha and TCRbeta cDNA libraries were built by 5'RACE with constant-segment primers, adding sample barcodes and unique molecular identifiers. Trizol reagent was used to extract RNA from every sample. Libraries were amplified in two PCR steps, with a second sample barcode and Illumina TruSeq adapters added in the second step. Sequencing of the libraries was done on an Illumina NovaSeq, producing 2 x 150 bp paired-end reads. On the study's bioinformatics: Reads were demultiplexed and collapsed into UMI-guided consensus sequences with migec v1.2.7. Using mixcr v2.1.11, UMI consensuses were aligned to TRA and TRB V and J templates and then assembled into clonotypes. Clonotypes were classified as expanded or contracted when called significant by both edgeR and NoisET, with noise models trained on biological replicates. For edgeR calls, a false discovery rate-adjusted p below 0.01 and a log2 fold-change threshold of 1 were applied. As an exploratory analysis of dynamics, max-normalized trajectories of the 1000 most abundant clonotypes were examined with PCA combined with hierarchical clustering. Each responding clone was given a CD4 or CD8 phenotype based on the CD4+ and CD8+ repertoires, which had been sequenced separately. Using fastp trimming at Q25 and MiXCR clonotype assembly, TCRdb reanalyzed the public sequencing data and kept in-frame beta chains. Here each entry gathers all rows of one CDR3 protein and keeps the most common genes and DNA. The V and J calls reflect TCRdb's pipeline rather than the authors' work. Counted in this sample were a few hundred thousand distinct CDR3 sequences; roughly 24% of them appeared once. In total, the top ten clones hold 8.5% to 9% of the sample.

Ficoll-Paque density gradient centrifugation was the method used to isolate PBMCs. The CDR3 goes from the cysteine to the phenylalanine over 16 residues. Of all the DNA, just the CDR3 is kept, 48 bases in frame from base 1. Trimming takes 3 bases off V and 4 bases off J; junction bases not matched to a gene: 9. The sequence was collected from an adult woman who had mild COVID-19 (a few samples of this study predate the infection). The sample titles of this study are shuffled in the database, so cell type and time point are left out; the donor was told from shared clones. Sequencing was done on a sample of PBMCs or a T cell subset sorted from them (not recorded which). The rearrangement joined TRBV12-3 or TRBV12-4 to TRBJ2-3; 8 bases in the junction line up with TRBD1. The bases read TGTGCCAGCAGTTTTAGCCCGCAGGGGGCGGCAGATACGCAGTATTTT. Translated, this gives CASSFSPQGAADTQYF.